These T cell receptor beta chains were read from a single sample in a study of Graves' ophthalmopathy and Graves' hyperthyroidism. TCRdb used MiXCR to reprocess the multiplex PCR reads, holding one entry per CDR3 protein. The sample records about 480,000 distinct CDR3 sequences, 13% to 15% being singletons. The sequenced sample was blood. All receptors derive from a young woman with Graves' ophthalmopathy. Each CDR3 is given with its conserved first and last residue. The order of the fields is clone size, J gene, V gene, D gene, CDR3 DNA, CDR3 protein. The D gene is left open where the match is weak. The listing skips clone size in some rows; elsewhere it reads once, few, many or a size class.

>many|TRBJ2-7|TRBV12-3/TRBV12-4|TRBD1
TGTGCCAGCAGTTCCGGGACAGTGAATTCCTACGAGCAGTACTTC
CASSSGTVNSYEQYF
>many|TRBJ1-2|TRBV5-5|NA
TGTGCCAGCAGCTTGGACAGAATCCCTAACTATGGCTACACCTTC
CASSLDRIPNYGYTF
>many|TRBJ1-5|TRBV24-1|NA
TGTGCCACCCTCGGGGAGAAACCCAATCAGCCCCAGCATTTT
CATLGEKPNQPQHF
>many|TRBJ2-7|TRBV4-1|NA
TGCGCCAGCAGCCATCGACGCGGAAACTACGAGCAGTACTTC
CASSHRRGNYEQYF
>NA|TRBJ1-2|TRBV12-3/TRBV12-4|TRBD1
TGTGCCAGCAGGTCGACAGGGATCGACTATGGCTACACCTTC
CASRSTGIDYGYTF
>many|TRBJ2-5|TRBV20-1|NA
TGCAGTGCTAGATCTGTCATTCTAAAAGAGACCCAGTACTTC
CSARSVILKETQYF
>many|TRBJ2-2|TRBV5-1|NA
TGCGCCAGCAGCTTGGATCCTGCGAAGACCGGGGAGCTGTTTTTT
CASSLDPAKTGELFF
>NA|TRBJ2-2|TRBV20-1|NA
TGCAGTGCTCCTAACTCCGGGACACCAGGAGGCGGGGAGCTGTTTTTT
CSAPNSGTPGGGELFF
>NA|TRBJ1-1|TRBV12-3/TRBV12-4|NA
TGTGCCAGCAGCCCTGGTTGGCCTGAGAACACTGAAGCTTTCTTT
CASSPGWPENTEAFF
>many|TRBJ2-7|TRBV5-5|TRBD1
TGTGCCAGCAGCTTGGTGGGACAGAACTACGAGCAGTACTTC
CASSLVGQNYEQYF
>many|TRBJ2-5|TRBV28|NA
TGTGCCAGCAGTTTGTCCCCCAAGTCAGAGACCCAGTACTTC
CASSLSPKSETQYF
>many|TRBJ1-1|TRBV28|NA
TGTGCCAGCAGTTTATTACCCGTGAACACTGAAGCTTTCTTT
CASSLLPVNTEAFF
>many|TRBJ2-6|TRBV5-4|NA
TGTGCCAGCAGGCCGACAGGATCTGGGGCCAACGTCCTGACTTTC
CASRPTGSGANVLTF
>many|TRBJ1-2|TRBV12-3/TRBV12-4|NA
TGTGCCAGCAGTGGAGACGGCAGGGGCAACTATGGCTACACCTTC
CASSGDGRGNYGYTF
>few|TRBJ2-5|TRBV20-1|TRBD2
TGCAGTGCTAGAGTCCGACCTGGCGGGAGGGAACAAGAGACCCAGTACTTC
CSARVRPGGREQETQYF
>many|TRBJ2-7|TRBV20-1|TRBD1
TGCAGTGCTAACATTCGGACAGGGATGTCCTACGAGCAGTACTTC
CSANIRTGMSYEQYF
>many|TRBJ1-2|TRBV12-3/TRBV12-4|NA
TGTGCCAGCAGTTTAGTTCTGGGTGGCTATGGCTACACCTTC
CASSLVLGGYGYTF
>NA|TRBJ1-3|TRBV3-1|NA
TGTGCCAGCAGCCACCTCTCTGGAAACACCATATATTTT
CASSHLSGNTIYF
>few|TRBJ1-6|TRBV5-1|NA
TGCGCCAGCAGCCCCGGACAGTATTCACCCCTCCACTTT
CASSPGQYSPLHF
>many|TRBJ2-5|TRBV28|NA
TGTGCCAGCAGTCCGTGGGGGGAGACCCAGTACTTC
CASSPWGETQYF
>NA|TRBJ1-1|TRBV3-1|NA
TGTGCCAGCAGCCGCCGGGGGGAGAACACTGAAGCTTTCTTT
CASSRRGENTEAFF
>many|TRBJ2-5|TRBV5-1|TRBD2
TGCGCCAGCAGAGCGGGGGAGACCCAGTACTTC
CASRAGETQYF
>many|TRBJ1-1|TRBV20-1|NA
TGCAGTGCTAGAGATCCGCGGGGCTCGGGAACTGAAGCTTTCTTT
CSARDPRGSGTEAFF
>many|TRBJ2-5|TRBV5-6|NA
TGTGCCAGCAGCACGCAAGACCGCGGCCGGACCCAGTACTTC
CASSTQDRGRTQYF
>many|TRBJ1-6|TRBV20-1|NA
TGCAGTGCTAGACCGAGACCGGGGTCCAATAATTCACCCCTCCACTTT
CSARPRPGSNNSPLHF
>many|TRBJ1-2|TRBV6-1|TRBD1
TGTGCCAGCAGTAAACTAGACAGGGTGGCTGGCTACACCTTC
CASSKLDRVAGYTF
>many|TRBJ1-2|TRBV27|NA
TGTGCCAGCAGTTTACAAGGGGTACCTAACTATGGCTACACCTTC
CASSLQGVPNYGYTF
>many|TRBJ1-2|TRBV6-6|TRBD1
TGTGCCAGCAGTTCCGGGACAGGGCACCCTTTAGCTAACTATGGCTACACCTTC
CASSSGTGHPLANYGYTF
>many|TRBJ2-4|TRBV11-2|TRBD2
TGTGCCAGCAGCTTAGGACTAGCGGATCCCATTAAGTACTTC
CASSLGLADPIKYF
>many|TRBJ2-7|TRBV11-2|TRBD2
TGTGCCAGCAGCACTCATGGACTAGCGGGGGACTACGAGCAGTACTTC
CASSTHGLAGDYEQYF
>many|TRBJ1-1|TRBV11-2|TRBD1
TGTGCCAGCAGCCGGGACAGGGGCACTGAAGCTTTCTTT
CASSRDRGTEAFF
>many|TRBJ1-5|TRBV19|NA
TGTGCCAGTAGTATCGGACAGAACAATCAGCCCCAGCATTTT
CASSIGQNNQPQHF
>many|TRBJ1-2|TRBV15|NA
TGTGCCACCAGCAGAGATCGGCCCTATGGCTACACCTTC
CATSRDRPYGYTF
>many|TRBJ2-7|TRBV6-5|TRBD1
TGTGCCAGCAGTTACTCGACAGGGAGCTCCTACGAGCAGTACTTC
CASSYSTGSSYEQYF
>many|TRBJ2-7|TRBV7-9|TRBD2
TGTGCCAGCAGCTCGGGACTAGCGGGGGTCGAGCAGTACTTC
CASSSGLAGVEQYF
>many|TRBJ1-1|TRBV12-3/TRBV12-4|NA
TGTGCCATCTCGTGGTGGGGGCCCAAAGGTGAAGCTTTCTTT
CAISWWGPKGEAFF
>many|TRBJ2-7|TRBV11-2|NA
TGTGCCAGCAGCTTAGATGGTGATTACGAGCAGTACTTC
CASSLDGDYEQYF
>NA|TRBJ1-5|TRBV12-3/TRBV12-4|TRBD1
TGTGCCAGCAGTTTAAAGAAAGGACAGGGGGTGGGTCAGCCCCAGCATTTT
CASSLKKGQGVGQPQHF
>many|TRBJ2-7|TRBV7-3|TRBD1
TGTGCCAGCAGCCTGACAGGGTTGGACGAGCAGTACTTC
CASSLTGLDEQYF
>few|TRBJ1-5|TRBV5-6|NA
TGTGCCAGCAGCTTTGCCCCGAACTCCAATCAGCCCCAGCATTTT
CASSFAPNSNQPQHF
>many|TRBJ2-7|TRBV28|TRBD1
TGTGCCAGCAGAATATCTACCGGGACAGGGGTGGTACACGAGCAGTACTTC
CASRISTGTGVVHEQYF
>many|TRBJ2-7|TRBV24-1|NA
TGTGCCACCAGTATACAGGGTCACGAGCAGTACTTC
CATSIQGHEQYF
>NA|TRBJ1-2|TRBV6-1|NA
TGTGCCAGCAGTGAGGACGCGGGAGGCTATGGCTACACCTTC
CASSEDAGGYGYTF
>many|TRBJ2-7|TRBV2|TRBD1
TGTGCCAGCAGTGCCGACAGGGGGAGGTCCTACGAGCAGTACTTC
CASSADRGRSYEQYF
>few|TRBJ2-5|TRBV6-1|NA
TGTGCCAGCAGCAAAGGGCGGGCGCAAGAGACCCAGTACTTC
CASSKGRAQETQYF
>many|TRBJ1-1|TRBV14|NA
TGTGCCAGCAGCCAAGATATGGGGGCTGAAGCTTTCTTT
CASSQDMGAEAFF
>NA|TRBJ2-3|TRBV28|TRBD2
TGTGCCAGCAGCCCCGGGACTAGCGGCACAGATACGCAGTATTTT
CASSPGTSGTDTQYF
>NA|TRBJ1-1|TRBV30|NA
TGTGCCTGGAGTGCCGCTGGGGGTGGAATGAACACTGAAGCTTTCTTT
CAWSAAGGGMNTEAFF
>many|TRBJ2-5|TRBV20-1|NA
TGCAGTGCTAGGGCTCGGGGTCCTGATGGGGAGACCCAGTACTTC
CSARARGPDGETQYF